Listed below are T cell receptor beta chains from one sample, sequenced in a study of vaccination effects on CD4 cells after COVID-19. The antigens of these receptors remain unknown. Profiling relied on immunoSEQ multiplex PCR, and the TCRdb table lists in-frame clones only, not all of them. The table has tens of thousands of clones, 55% to 80% seen once; the top ten hold 4% to 4.5%. Here the sequenced sample was CD4+ T cells from PBMCs cultured without peptide, taken before COVID-19 vaccination. Every receptor here comes from a human donor who received a COVID-19 vaccine. The CDR3 runs from the conserved cysteine through the conserved F or W. The D gene is left open where the match is weak. Some rows mark clone size as missing; the rest say once, few, many or name a class of expanded clone.

J gene: TRBJ2-7
clone size: NA
V gene: TRBV12-5
D gene: NA
CDR3 DNA: TGTGCTAGTGGTTTGGAGACGGTTTACGAGCAGTACTTC
CDR3 protein: CASGLETVYEQYF

J gene: TRBJ2-7
clone size: NA
V gene: TRBV6-6
D gene: TRBD2
CDR3 DNA: TGTGCCAGCAGTTACGGAGCTAGCGGGGGCGTTGAGCAGTACTTC
CDR3 protein: CASSYGASGGVEQYF

J gene: TRBJ1-1
clone size: few
V gene: TRBV6-4
D gene: NA
CDR3 DNA: TGTGCCAGCAGGCGGGACCCGACCACTGAAGCTTTCTTT
CDR3 protein: CASRRDPTTEAFF

J gene: TRBJ1-6
clone size: few
V gene: TRBV2
D gene: NA
CDR3 DNA: TGTGCCAGCAGTCTGGGGGCACCCCTCCACTTT
CDR3 protein: CASSLGAPLHF

J gene: TRBJ2-1
clone size: once
V gene: TRBV12-3/TRBV12-4
D gene: NA
CDR3 DNA: TGTGCCAGCAGCCCGGCCCCGGGCTATCCGTTCTTC
CDR3 protein: CASSPAPGYPFF

J gene: TRBJ2-5
clone size: NA
V gene: TRBV6-5
D gene: NA
CDR3 DNA: TGTGCCAGCAGTTTGCGGGCAGATCGGGGGACCCAGTACTTC
CDR3 protein: CASSLRADRGTQYF

J gene: TRBJ2-1
clone size: few
V gene: TRBV7-9
D gene: NA
CDR3 DNA: TGTGCCAGCAGCCCGACTTTAGCGGGACAGTACAATGAGCAGTTCTTC
CDR3 protein: CASSPTLAGQYNEQFF

J gene: TRBJ2-1
clone size: NA
V gene: TRBV5-8
D gene: TRBD2
CDR3 DNA: TGTGCCAGCAGCAGGACTAGCCTCTATGAGCAGTTCTTC
CDR3 protein: CASSRTSLYEQFF

J gene: TRBJ2-6
clone size: NA
V gene: TRBV9
D gene: TRBD1
CDR3 DNA: TGTGCCAGCAGCGCAACAGGGGGATTCTCTGGGGCCAACGTCCTGACTTTC
CDR3 protein: CASSATGGFSGANVLTF

J gene: TRBJ2-7
clone size: few
V gene: TRBV14
D gene: NA
CDR3 DNA: TGTGCCAGCAGCCAAGGAAAGGGTTGGTCCTACGAGCAGTACTTC
CDR3 protein: CASSQGKGWSYEQYF

J gene: TRBJ2-5
clone size: few
V gene: TRBV25-1
D gene: TRBD2
CDR3 DNA: TGTGCCAGCAGTGCACTAGCGGGGCAAGAGACCCAGTACTTC
CDR3 protein: CASSALAGQETQYF

J gene: TRBJ2-7
clone size: NA
V gene: TRBV10-3
D gene: NA
CDR3 DNA: TGTGCCATCACCAGCGACTCCTACGAGCAGTACTTC
CDR3 protein: CAITSDSYEQYF

J gene: TRBJ1-6
clone size: NA
V gene: TRBV11-2
D gene: NA
CDR3 DNA: TGTGCCAGCAGCTTAAACAGCCTTAATTCACCCCTCCACTTT
CDR3 protein: CASSLNSLNSPLHF

J gene: TRBJ2-1
clone size: NA
V gene: TRBV4-1
D gene: TRBD1
CDR3 DNA: TGCGCCAGCAGCCAAGGGGACAGGGGGCCCAAGAGGTTCTTC
CDR3 protein: CASSQGDRGPKRFF

J gene: TRBJ1-4
clone size: NA
V gene: TRBV27
D gene: TRBD1
CDR3 DNA: TGTGCCAGCAGTTCGGGACAGGATGAAAAACTGTTTTTT
CDR3 protein: CASSSGQDEKLFF

J gene: TRBJ2-7
clone size: NA
V gene: TRBV12-3/TRBV12-4
D gene: NA
CDR3 DNA: TGTGCCAGCACCAAGGGTTACGAGCAGTACTTC
CDR3 protein: CASTKGYEQYF

J gene: TRBJ2-5
clone size: NA
V gene: TRBV19
D gene: NA
CDR3 DNA: TGTGCCAGTAGCGAATCCTCAGAGACCCAGTACTTC
CDR3 protein: CASSESSETQYF

J gene: TRBJ2-2
clone size: NA
V gene: TRBV29-1
D gene: NA
CDR3 DNA: TGCAGCGTTGAAGAACAGGGAGGCGGGGAGCTGTTTTTT
CDR3 protein: CSVEEQGGGELFF

J gene: TRBJ1-5
clone size: NA
V gene: TRBV2
D gene: NA
CDR3 DNA: TGTGCCAGCAGTGAGACAGACCGCTATCAGCCCCAGCATTTT
CDR3 protein: CASSETDRYQPQHF

J gene: TRBJ2-3
clone size: NA
V gene: TRBV27
D gene: NA
CDR3 DNA: TGTGCCAGCAGTTTATTTGGCACAGATACGCAGTATTTT
CDR3 protein: CASSLFGTDTQYF

J gene: TRBJ1-1
clone size: NA
V gene: TRBV27
D gene: TRBD1
CDR3 DNA: TGTGCCGCCAAAGGACAGGGGAGGAACACTGAAGCTTTCTTT
CDR3 protein: CAAKGQGRNTEAFF

J gene: TRBJ2-5
clone size: NA
V gene: TRBV7-2
D gene: TRBD2
CDR3 DNA: TGTGCCAGCAGCCCGAAGTGGGGGAGGGCGGAGACCCAGTACTTC
CDR3 protein: CASSPKWGRAETQYF

J gene: TRBJ2-3
clone size: NA
V gene: TRBV27
D gene: TRBD1
CDR3 DNA: TGTGCCAGCAGCCCTTCGACGACAGGGATGAGCGCGCAGTATTTT
CDR3 protein: CASSPSTTGMSAQYF